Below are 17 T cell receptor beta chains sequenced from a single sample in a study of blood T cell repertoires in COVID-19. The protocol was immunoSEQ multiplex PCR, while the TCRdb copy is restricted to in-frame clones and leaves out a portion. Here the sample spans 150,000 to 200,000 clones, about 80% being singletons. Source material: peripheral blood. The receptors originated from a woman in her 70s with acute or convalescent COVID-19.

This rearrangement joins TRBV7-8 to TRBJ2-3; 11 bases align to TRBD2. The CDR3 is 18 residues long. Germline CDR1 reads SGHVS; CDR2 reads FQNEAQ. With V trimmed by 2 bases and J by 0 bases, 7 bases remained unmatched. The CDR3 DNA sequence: TGTGCCAGCAGCTTAAGGGCTAGCGGGAGGCCAAGCACAGATACGCAGTATTTT. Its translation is CASSLRASGRPSTDTQYF.

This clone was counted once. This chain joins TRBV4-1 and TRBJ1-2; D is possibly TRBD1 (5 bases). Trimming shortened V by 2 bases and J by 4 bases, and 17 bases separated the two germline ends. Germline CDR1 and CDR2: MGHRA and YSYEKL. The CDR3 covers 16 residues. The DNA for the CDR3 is TGCGCCAGCAGCCAATTAGGATCTGGGACTAGCTATGGCTACACCTTC. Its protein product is CASSQLGSGTSYGYTF.

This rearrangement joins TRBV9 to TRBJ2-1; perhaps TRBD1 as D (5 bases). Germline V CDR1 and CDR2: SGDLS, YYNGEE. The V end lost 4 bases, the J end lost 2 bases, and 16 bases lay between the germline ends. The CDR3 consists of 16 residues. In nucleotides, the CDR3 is TGTGCCAGCAGCCCCCGACAGAGCCCGACCTACAATGAGCAGTTCTTC. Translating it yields CASSPRQSPTYNEQFF. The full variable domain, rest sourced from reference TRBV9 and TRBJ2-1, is DSGVTQTPKHLITATGQRVTLRCSPRSGDLSVYWYQQSLDQGLQFLIQYYNGEERAKGNILERFSAQQFPDLHSELNLSSLELGDSALYFCASSPRQSPTYNEQFFGPGTRLTVL.

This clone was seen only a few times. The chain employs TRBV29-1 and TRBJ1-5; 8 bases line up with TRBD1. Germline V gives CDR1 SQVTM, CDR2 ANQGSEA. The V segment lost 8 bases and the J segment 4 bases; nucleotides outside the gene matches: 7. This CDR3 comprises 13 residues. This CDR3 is CSTQTGENQPQHF. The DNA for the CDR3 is TGCAGCACCCAGACAGGGGAAAATCAGCCCCAGCATTTT. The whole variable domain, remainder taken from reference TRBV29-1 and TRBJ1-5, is SAVISQKPSRDICQRGTSLTIQCQVDSQVTMMFWYRQQPGQSLTLIATANQGSEATYESGFVIDKFPISRPNLTFSTLTVSNMSPEDSSIYLCSTQTGENQPQHFGDGTRLSIL.

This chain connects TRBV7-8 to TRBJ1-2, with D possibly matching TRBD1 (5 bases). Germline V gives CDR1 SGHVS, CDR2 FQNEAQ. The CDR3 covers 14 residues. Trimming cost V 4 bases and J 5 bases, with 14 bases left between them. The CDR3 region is CASSSRGGGYGYTF. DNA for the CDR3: TGTGCCAGCAGCTCACGGGGGGGAGGATATGGCTACACCTTC.

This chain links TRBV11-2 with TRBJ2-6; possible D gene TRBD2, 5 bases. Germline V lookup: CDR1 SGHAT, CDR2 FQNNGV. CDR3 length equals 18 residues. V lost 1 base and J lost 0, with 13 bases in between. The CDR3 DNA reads TGTGCCAGCAGCTTAGTTATGGTGGGGAGCTCTGGGGCCAACGTCCTGACTTTC. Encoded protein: CASSLVMVGSSGANVLTF.

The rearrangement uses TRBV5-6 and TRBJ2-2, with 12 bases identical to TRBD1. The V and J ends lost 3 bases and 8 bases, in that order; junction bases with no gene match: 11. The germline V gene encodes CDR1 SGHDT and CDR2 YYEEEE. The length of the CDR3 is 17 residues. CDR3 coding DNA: TGTGCCAGCAGCTCTATACCGGGACAGGGGGCAAGGGGGGAGCTGTTTTTT. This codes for CASSSIPGQGARGELFF.

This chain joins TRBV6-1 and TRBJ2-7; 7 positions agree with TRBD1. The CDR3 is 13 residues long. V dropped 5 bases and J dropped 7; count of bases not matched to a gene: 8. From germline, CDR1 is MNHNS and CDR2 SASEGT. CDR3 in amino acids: CASSPLRDREQYF. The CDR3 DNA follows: TGTGCCAGCAGTCCCCTAAGGGACAGAGAGCAGTACTTC.

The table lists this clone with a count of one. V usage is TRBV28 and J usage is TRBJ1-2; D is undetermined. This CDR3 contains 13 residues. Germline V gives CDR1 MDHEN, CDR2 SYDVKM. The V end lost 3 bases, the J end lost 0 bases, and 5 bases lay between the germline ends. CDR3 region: CASSFRANYGYTF. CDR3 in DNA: TGTGCCAGCAGTTTCCGAGCTAACTATGGCTACACCTTC.

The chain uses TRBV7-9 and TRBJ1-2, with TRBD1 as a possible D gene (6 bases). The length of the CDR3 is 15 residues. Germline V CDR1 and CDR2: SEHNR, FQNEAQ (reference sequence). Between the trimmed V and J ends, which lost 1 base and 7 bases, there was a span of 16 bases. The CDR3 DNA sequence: TGTGCCAGCAGCTTAGACGGGACATTCGCGTCTGGCTACACCTTC. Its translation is CASSLDGTFASGYTF.

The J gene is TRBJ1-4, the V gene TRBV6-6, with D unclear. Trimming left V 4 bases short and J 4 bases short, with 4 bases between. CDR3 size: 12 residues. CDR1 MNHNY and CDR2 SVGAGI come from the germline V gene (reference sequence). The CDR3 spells CASSSSNEKLFF. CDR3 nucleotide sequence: TGTGCCAGCAGTTCGAGTAATGAAAAACTGTTTTTT.

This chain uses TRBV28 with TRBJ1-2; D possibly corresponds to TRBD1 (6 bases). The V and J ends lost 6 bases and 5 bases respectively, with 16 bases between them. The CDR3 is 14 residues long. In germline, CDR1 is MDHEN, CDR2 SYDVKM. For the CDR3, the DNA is TGTGCCAGCAGCTCCGGCGAGGGGGTATATGGCTACACCTTC. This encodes CASSSGEGVYGYTF.

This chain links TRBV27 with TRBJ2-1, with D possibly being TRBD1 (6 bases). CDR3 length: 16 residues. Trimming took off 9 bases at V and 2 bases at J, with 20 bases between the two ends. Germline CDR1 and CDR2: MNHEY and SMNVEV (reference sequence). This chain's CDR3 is CASYPSATGAYNEQFF. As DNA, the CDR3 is TGTGCCAGTTATCCCTCGGCGACAGGTGCCTACAATGAGCAGTTCTTC.

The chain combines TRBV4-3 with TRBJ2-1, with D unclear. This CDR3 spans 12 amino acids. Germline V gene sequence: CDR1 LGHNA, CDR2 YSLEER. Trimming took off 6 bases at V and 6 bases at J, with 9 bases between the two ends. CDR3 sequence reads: CASSLMSNEQFF. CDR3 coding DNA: TGCGCCAGCAGTCTTATGTCCAATGAGCAGTTCTTC.

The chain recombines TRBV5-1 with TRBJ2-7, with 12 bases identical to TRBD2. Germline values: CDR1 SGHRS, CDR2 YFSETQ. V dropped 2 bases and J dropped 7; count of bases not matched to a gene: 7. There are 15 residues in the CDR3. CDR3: CASSFTSGGSGEQYF. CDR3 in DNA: TGCGCCAGCAGCTTTACTAGCGGGGGGTCTGGGGAGCAGTACTTC.

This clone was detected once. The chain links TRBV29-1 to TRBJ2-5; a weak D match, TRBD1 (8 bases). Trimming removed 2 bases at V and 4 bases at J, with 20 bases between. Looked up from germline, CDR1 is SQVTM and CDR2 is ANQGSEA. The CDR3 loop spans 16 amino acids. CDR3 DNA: TGCAGCGTTGAAATGTGGTTACAGGGGGGGCGAGAGACCCAGTACTTC. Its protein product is CSVEMWLQGGRETQYF. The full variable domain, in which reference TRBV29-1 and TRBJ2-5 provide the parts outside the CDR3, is SAVISQKPSRDICQRGTSLTIQCQVDSQVTMMFWYRQQPGQSLTLIATANQGSEATYESGFVIDKFPISRPNLTFSTLTVSNMSPEDSSIYLCSVEMWLQGGRETQYFGPGTRLLVL.

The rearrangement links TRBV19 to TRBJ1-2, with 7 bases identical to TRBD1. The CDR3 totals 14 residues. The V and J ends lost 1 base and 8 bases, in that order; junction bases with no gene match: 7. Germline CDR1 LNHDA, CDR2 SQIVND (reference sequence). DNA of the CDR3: TGTGCCAGTAGTATAGCAGGGGGGAATCGGGGCTACACCTTC. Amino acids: CASSIAGGNRGYTF. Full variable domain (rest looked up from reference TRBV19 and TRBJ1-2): DGGITQSPKYLFRKEGQNVTLSCEQNLNHDAMYWYRQDPGQGLRLIYYSQIVNDFQKGDIAEGYSVSREKKESFPLTVTSAQKNPTAFYLCASSIAGGNRGYTFGSGTRLTVV.